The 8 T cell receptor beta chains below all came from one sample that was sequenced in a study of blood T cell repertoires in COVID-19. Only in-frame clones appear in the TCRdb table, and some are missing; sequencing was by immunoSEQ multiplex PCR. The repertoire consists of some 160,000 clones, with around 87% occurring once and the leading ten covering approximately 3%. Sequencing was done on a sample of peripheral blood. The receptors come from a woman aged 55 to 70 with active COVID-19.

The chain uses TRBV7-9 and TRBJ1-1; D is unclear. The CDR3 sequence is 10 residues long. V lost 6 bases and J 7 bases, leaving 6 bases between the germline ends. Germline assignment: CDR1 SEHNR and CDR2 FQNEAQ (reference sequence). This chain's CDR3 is CASSEGEAFF. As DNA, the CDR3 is TGTGCCAGCAGTGAGGGTGAAGCTTTCTTT.

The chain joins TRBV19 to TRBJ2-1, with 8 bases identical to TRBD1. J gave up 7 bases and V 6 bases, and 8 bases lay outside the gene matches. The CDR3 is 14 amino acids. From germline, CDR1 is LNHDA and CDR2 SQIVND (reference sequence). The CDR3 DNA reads TGTGCCAGTAGCCGAGGACAGGGTGGGAATGAGCAGTTCTTC. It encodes CASSRGQGGNEQFF.

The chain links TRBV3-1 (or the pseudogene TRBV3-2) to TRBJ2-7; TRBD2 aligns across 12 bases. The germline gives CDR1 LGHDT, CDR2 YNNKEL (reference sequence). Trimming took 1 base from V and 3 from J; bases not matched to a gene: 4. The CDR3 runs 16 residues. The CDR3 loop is CASSQGLAGGSYEQYF. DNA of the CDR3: TGTGCCAGCAGCCAAGGGCTAGCGGGAGGGAGCTACGAGCAGTACTTC.

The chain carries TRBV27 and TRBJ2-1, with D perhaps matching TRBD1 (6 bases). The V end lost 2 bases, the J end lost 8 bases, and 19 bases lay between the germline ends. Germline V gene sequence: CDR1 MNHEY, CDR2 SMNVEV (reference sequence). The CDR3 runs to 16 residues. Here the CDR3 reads CASSLKQGTTRDEQFF. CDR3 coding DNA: TGTGCCAGCAGTTTAAAACAAGGGACAACCCGGGATGAGCAGTTCTTC.

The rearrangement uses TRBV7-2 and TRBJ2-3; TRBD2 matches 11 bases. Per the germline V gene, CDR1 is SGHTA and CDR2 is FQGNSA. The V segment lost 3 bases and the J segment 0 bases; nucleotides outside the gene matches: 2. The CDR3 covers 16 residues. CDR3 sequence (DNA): TGTGCCAGCAGCTTTAGACTAGCGGGGAGCACAGATACGCAGTATTTT. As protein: CASSFRLAGSTDTQYF.

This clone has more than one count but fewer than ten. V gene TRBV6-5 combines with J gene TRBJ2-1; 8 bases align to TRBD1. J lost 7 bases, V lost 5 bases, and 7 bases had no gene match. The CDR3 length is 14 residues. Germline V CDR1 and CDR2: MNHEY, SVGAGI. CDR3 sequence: CASSLLGQANEQFF. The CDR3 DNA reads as TGTGCCAGCAGTCTTTTGGGACAGGCAAATGAGCAGTTCTTC.

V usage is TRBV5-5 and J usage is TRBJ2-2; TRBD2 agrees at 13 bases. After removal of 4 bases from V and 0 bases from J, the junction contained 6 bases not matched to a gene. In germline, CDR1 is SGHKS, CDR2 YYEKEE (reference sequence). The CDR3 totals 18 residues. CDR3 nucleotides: TGTGCCAGCAGCCTCGGACTAGCGGGGGTATCGAACACCGGGGAGCTGTTTTTT. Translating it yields CASSLGLAGVSNTGELFF.

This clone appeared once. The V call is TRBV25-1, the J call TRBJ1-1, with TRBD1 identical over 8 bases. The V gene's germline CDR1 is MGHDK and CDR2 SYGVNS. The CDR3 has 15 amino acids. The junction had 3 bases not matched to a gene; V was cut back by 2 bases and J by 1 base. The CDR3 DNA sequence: TGTGCCAGCAGTGAACTCCAGGGGGCGAACACTGAAGCTTTCTTT. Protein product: CASSELQGANTEAFF.